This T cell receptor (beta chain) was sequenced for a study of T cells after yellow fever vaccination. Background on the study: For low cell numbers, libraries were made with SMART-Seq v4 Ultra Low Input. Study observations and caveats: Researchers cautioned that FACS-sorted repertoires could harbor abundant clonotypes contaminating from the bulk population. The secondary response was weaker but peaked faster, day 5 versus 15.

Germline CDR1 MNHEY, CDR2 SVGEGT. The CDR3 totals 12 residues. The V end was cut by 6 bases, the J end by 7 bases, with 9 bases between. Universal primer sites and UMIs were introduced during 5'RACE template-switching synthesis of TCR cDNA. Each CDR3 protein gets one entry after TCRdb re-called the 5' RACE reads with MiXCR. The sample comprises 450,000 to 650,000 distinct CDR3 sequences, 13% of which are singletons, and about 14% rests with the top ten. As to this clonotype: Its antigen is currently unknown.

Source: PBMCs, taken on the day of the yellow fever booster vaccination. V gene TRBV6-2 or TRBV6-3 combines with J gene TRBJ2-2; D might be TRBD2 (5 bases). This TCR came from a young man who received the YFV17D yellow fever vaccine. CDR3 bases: TGTGCCAGCAGAATCGGGAACGGGGAGCTGTTTTTT. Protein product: CASRIGNGELFF.